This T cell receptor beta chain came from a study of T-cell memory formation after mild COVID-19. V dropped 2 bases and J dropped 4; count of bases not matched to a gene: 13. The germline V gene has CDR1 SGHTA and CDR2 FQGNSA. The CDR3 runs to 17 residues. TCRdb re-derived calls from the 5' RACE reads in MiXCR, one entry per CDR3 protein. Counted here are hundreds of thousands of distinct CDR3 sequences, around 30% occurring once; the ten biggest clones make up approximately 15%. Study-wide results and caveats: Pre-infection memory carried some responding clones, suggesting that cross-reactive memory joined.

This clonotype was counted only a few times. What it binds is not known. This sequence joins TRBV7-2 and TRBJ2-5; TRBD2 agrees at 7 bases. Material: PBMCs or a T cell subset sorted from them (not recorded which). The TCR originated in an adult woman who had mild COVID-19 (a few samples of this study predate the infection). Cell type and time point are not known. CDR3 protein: CASSLSYGRFAVETQYF. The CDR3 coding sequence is TGTGCCAGCAGCTTATCGTACGGGAGGTTCGCGGTAGAGACCCAGTACTTC.